This T cell receptor beta chain was sequenced for a study of tumor-infiltrating lymphocytes in primary liver carcinoma. The researchers obtained blood RNA from unsorted whole blood and also extracted germline DNA. Investigators obtained 4 to 4.5 milliliters of peripheral blood ahead of surgery. The CDR3 has 12 amino acids. Germline assignment: CDR1 SQVTM and CDR2 ANQGSEA. This clonotype appeared once. A read error may produce the germline difference seen at one junction end. With a constant-region primer, TCR beta cDNA was made from 450 to 650 ng of total RNA. Sequencing libraries for TCR beta derived from three nested multiplex PCR rounds that used slightly modified ARM-PCR. PCR rounds one and two used TRBV1-TRBV30 forward primers with a C-beta reverse primer for around 11 cycles each. Using its own MiXCR run on the multiplex PCR reads, TCRdb lists one record per CDR3 protein. This table holds about 200,000 distinct CDR3 sequences, around three fifths found once.

Sequenced input: peripheral blood. This TCR came from a woman aged 55-70 years with primary liver carcinoma and hepatitis B virus infection. The V call is TRBV29-1, the J call TRBJ2-1; tentatively, D is TRBD2 (6 bases). CDR3 coding DNA: TGCAGTGTTGAAGATCCGGGGGATGAGCAGTTCTTC. Translating gives CSVEDPGDEQFF.